The rows below give T cell receptor beta chains drawn from one sample of a study of regulatory T cells in long-lasting Graves disease. TCRdb reprocessed the multiplex PCR reads with MiXCR, giving one entry per CDR3 protein. The sample consists of more than 300,000 distinct CDR3 sequences, about 10% of them appearing once. The data also belong to a second study, concerning T cells in Graves' hyperthyroidism and ophthalmopathy.

Sequencing used peripheral blood mononuclear cells (PBMCs), obtained at new diagnosis, from a patient treated with antithyroid drugs. The source is a woman in her late teens or twenties with Graves disease. Each CDR3 is given with its conserved first and last residue. The D gene is left open where the match is weak. Only some rows state a clone size, as once, few, many or a class for expanded clones.

cdr3_nt	cdr3_aa	v_call	j_call	clone_size	d_call
TGCAGTGCTATGCAGGGCCTCAATCAGAAGCCCCAGCATTTT	CSAMQGLNQKPQHF	TRBV20-1	TRBJ1-5	many	.
TGTGCCAGCAGCGTGGGCTGGGGGCGCGATCGGGAAAAACTGTTTTTT	CASSVGWGRDREKLFF	TRBV9	TRBJ1-4	many	.
TGTGCCAGCAGCTTAGACTCAGGGGGCGCTTCCAATGAGCAGTTCTTC	CASSLDSGGASNEQFF	TRBV7-2	TRBJ2-1	.	TRBD1
TGCAGTGCTGGAAAAACAGGGGAACCCAATCAGCCCCAGCATTTT	CSAGKTGEPNQPQHF	TRBV20-1	TRBJ1-5	.	TRBD1
TGCGCCAGCAGCGTGACTACCAGCTCCTACGAGCAGTACTTC	CASSVTTSSYEQYF	TRBV5-1	TRBJ2-7	many	.
TGTGCCAGCAGCCTCGGACAGGGACGCAACACCATATATTTT	CASSLGQGRNTIYF	TRBV3-1	TRBJ1-3	.	TRBD1
TGTGCCAGCAGTTCTGGACAGGGAATCACAGATACGCAGTATTTT	CASSSGQGITDTQYF	TRBV12-3/TRBV12-4	TRBJ2-3	many	TRBD1
TGTGCCAGCAGCCTCCGGGACAGGGGGCTTGAAGCCAAAAACATTCAGTACTTC	CASSLRDRGLEAKNIQYF	TRBV12-3/TRBV12-4	TRBJ2-4	many	TRBD1
TGTGCCAGTAGTATTGCGGGGGGGCGAGATCAGCCCCAGCATTTT	CASSIAGGRDQPQHF	TRBV19	TRBJ1-5	.	.
TGTGCCAGCAGTTACGCAGCAGTACACTATGGCTACACCTTC	CASSYAAVHYGYTF	TRBV6-5	TRBJ1-2	few	.
TGTGCCAGCAGCCCTGGAGACAGGGGGTTACGGAGCACAGATACGCAGTATTTT	CASSPGDRGLRSTDTQYF	TRBV7-9	TRBJ2-3	few	TRBD1
TGTGCCAGCAGCTTAGCGGTCGGCTACGAGCAGTACTTC	CASSLAVGYEQYF	TRBV7-2	TRBJ2-7	many	.
TGTGCCAGCAGTGAAGGCAGGGGCCGTGGCTACACCTTC	CASSEGRGRGYTF	TRBV2	TRBJ1-2	many	.
TGTGCCAGCAGCCCGCGGGGGACTAGCGGCTGGAATGAGCAGTTCTTC	CASSPRGTSGWNEQFF	TRBV7-2	TRBJ2-1	few	TRBD2
TGTGCCAGCTGCTCGGCGGTTCAAGAGACCCAGTACTTC	CASCSAVQETQYF	TRBV11-2	TRBJ2-5	many	.
TGTGCCAGTAGCGTAGGGGGCAATAGGATGGGGCAGTTCTTC	CASSVGGNRMGQFF	TRBV19	TRBJ2-1	.	TRBD1
TGTGCCAGCAGCTCCCGGAGGTCTGGGAATGAGCAGTTCTTC	CASSSRRSGNEQFF	TRBV7-2	TRBJ2-1	many	.
TGTACCAGCAGTCGCGGGGTTTTGAACACTGAAGCTTTCTTT	CTSSRGVLNTEAFF	TRBV6-1	TRBJ1-1	.	.
TGTGCCAGCCCACTTACCCCTCCGGACCCACCCCTGAACACTGAAGCTTTCTTT	CASPLTPPDPPLNTEAFF	TRBV2	TRBJ1-1	many	.
TGCAGTGCTAGAGGGTCGGGACACCCACCGAAGGACGCCAAAAACATTCAGTACTTC	CSARGSGHPPKDAKNIQYF	TRBV20-1	TRBJ2-4	.	.
TGTGCCAGCAGTGAGCTAATAAGCGGGGGGAACAATGAGCAGTTCTTC	CASSELISGGNNEQFF	TRBV25-1	TRBJ2-1	many	TRBD2
TGCGCCAGCAGCTTGATGTCTTTCGGGGAGACCCAGTACTTC	CASSLMSFGETQYF	TRBV5-1	TRBJ2-5	few	.